This entry lists 13 T cell receptor beta chains sequenced from one sample in a study of blood T cell repertoires in COVID-19. This table comes from immunoSEQ multiplex PCR, and its TCRdb copy is limited to in-frame clones, with some not included. The sample records a few hundred thousand clones, roughly 90% being singletons. Sequenced input: PBMCs or T cells enriched from blood (not recorded which). The receptors shown here come from a woman in her thirties or forties who had been exposed to COVID-19.

The V and J genes are TRBV7-9 and TRBJ2-1; the match to TRBD2 covers 7 bases. V shed 2 bases, J shed 7 bases, and the junction held 11 bases outside the gene matches. The CDR3 covers 16 residues. Germline CDR1 and CDR2: SEHNR and FQNEAQ (reference sequence). The CDR3: CASSLSGVFMRNEQFF. As DNA, the CDR3 is TGTGCCAGCAGCTTAAGCGGGGTCTTTATGAGGAATGAGCAGTTCTTC.

J is TRBJ1-1 and V is TRBV10-3; 10 nucleotides agree with TRBD1. V lost 8 bases, J lost 3 bases, and 0 bases stayed unmatched. The CDR3 has 12 amino acids. Germline loops: CDR1 ENHRY, CDR2 SYGVKD. The CDR3 bases are TGTGCCATCGGACAGGGGGACACTGAAGCTTTCTTT. Translation: CAIGQGDTEAFF.

The chain carries TRBV29-1 and TRBJ1-2; D gene ambiguous. The CDR3 sequence is 10 residues long. V lost 6 bases to trimming and J lost 12 bases, with 14 bases between them. Germline V gene data show CDR1 as SQVTM and CDR2 as ANQGSEA. CDR3 sequence (DNA): TGCAGCGTGAGGGAGTTCCTCCACACCTTC. This gives the protein CSVREFLHTF.

The DNA for the CDR3 is TGTGCCACCACAGAGCAAACTAATGAAAAACTGTTTTTT. Translation: CATTEQTNEKLFF. This chain links TRBV18 with TRBJ1-4; no clear D gene. The V end lost 10 bases, the J end lost 1 base, and 10 bases lay between the germline ends. The CDR3 totals 13 residues. The germline V gene encodes CDR1 KGHSH and CDR2 LQKENI.

The gene calls are TRBV19 and TRBJ2-1, with 7 bases fitting TRBD2. Per the germline V gene, CDR1 is LNHDA and CDR2 is SQIVND (reference sequence). V shed 5 bases and J 5 bases; nucleotides not matched to a gene: 6. The length of the CDR3 is 14 residues. CDR3 nucleotides: TGTGCCAGTAGTGACCGCGGGGGAGACAATGAGCAGTTCTTC. This sequence encodes CASSDRGGDNEQFF.

The chain links TRBV5-4 to TRBJ2-7; a possible D gene is TRBD2 (5 bases). From germline, CDR1 is SGHNT and CDR2 YYREEE (reference sequence). Trimming pared 2 bases from V and 5 bases from J, leaving 11 bases between. CDR3 length: 13 amino acids. As DNA, the CDR3 is TGTGCCAGCAGCTTCGCGGGCCGCGACGAGCAGTACTTC. Protein: CASSFAGRDEQYF.

The chain joins TRBV5-1 to TRBJ2-7; no clear D. Per germline, CDR1 SGHRS and CDR2 YFSETQ. V lost 0 bases and J lost 2, with 12 bases in between. The CDR3 sequence is 15 residues long. In DNA form, the CDR3 reads TGCGCCAGCAGCTTGGGTTCCCAAAAGCCCTACGAGCAGTACTTC. It codes for CASSLGSQKPYEQYF.

The chain recombines TRBV13 with TRBJ2-6, with TRBD2 identical over 12 bases. The V segment lost 5 bases and the J segment 1 base; nucleotides outside the gene matches: 6. Germline CDR1 and CDR2: PRHDT and FYEKMQ (reference sequence). CDR3 size: 18 residues. CDR3 sequence reads: CASSPRTSGKSGANVLTF. CDR3 DNA sequence: TGTGCCAGCAGCCCCCGGACTAGCGGGAAATCTGGGGCCAACGTCCTGACTTTC.

This clone appeared a single time. The chain is built from TRBV24-1 and TRBJ1-2; D is ambiguous. V gave up 4 bases and J gave up 4 bases, with 12 bases separating them. The CDR3 is 14 residues long. Germline CDR1 KGHDR, CDR2 SFDVKD. CDR3 nucleotide sequence: TGTGCCACCAGTGACCCCCTCACAAGCTATGGCTACACCTTC. Residues: CATSDPLTSYGYTF.

This clone was counted ten times or more. V and J are TRBV2 and TRBJ1-5; D possibly corresponds to TRBD1 (5 bases). V lost 2 bases to trimming and J lost 0 bases, with 8 bases between them. CDR3 length: 15 residues. Germline V gene sequence: CDR1 SNHLY, CDR2 FYNNEI. This chain's CDR3 is CASSEQGHSNQPQHF. In DNA form, the CDR3 reads TGTGCCAGCAGTGAACAGGGCCATAGCAATCAGCCCCAGCATTTT.

The chain uses TRBV25-1 and TRBJ1-2; D perhaps matches TRBD1 (5 bases). The CDR3 is made up of 16 amino acids. Germline CDR1 is MGHDK and CDR2 is SYGVNS. Trimming removed 6 bases at V and 2 bases at J, with 19 bases between. The CDR3 region has the DNA TGTGCCAGCAGCCGAGCGGGGGGGGTAACCAACTATGGCTACACCTTC. It specifies CASSRAGGVTNYGYTF.

This clone was observed a few times. The chain joins TRBV3-1 (or the pseudogene TRBV3-2) to TRBJ2-3; possible D gene TRBD1, 6 bases. Deletions cut 3 bases from V and 0 bases from J, with 10 bases between. The CDR3 consists of 15 residues. CDR1 and CDR2 (germline): LGHDT, YNNKEL (reference sequence). The CDR3 sequence is CASSHGTPSTDTQYF. The CDR3 coding sequence is TGTGCCAGCAGCCACGGGACACCGAGCACAGATACGCAGTATTTT.

This clone was recorded once. Just one base apart from a much larger clone, this may be a read error. The sample carries other DNA sequences with the same CDR3. The chain has TRBV11-2 and TRBJ1-2; perhaps TRBD1 as D (5 bases). V lost 1 base and J 8 bases, leaving 5 bases between the germline ends. Germline loops: CDR1 SGHAT, CDR2 FQNNGV. This CDR3 region has 11 residues. CDR3 nucleotides: TGTGCCAGCAGCTTAGGGGGCGGCTACACCTTC. It translates to CASSLGGGYTF. Full variable domain (rest looked up from reference TRBV11-2 and TRBJ1-2): EAGVAQSPRYKIIEKRQSVAFWCNPISGHATLYWYQQILGQGPKLLIQFQNNGVVDDSQLPKDRFSAERLKGVDSTLKIQPAKLEDSAVYLCASSLGGGYTFGSGTRLTVV.